This T cell receptor (beta chain) was documented in a study of graft-versus-host responses after intestinal transplantation. Graft tissue was processed to release intraepithelial and lamina propria lymphocytes. The germline CDR1 and CDR2 sequences are MNHNS and SASEGT. J was trimmed by 6 bases and V by 6 bases; bases with no gene match: 8. CDR3 length equals 13 residues. Repertoires were generated with immunoSEQ multiplex PCR, while TCRdb's copy carries only in-frame clones and drops some. Here the sample spans about 20,000 clones, about 80% being singletons. This TCR came from a human patient who received an intestinal transplant, so some T cells may come from the graft donor. Sequenced here: ileum tissue, sampled 12 days after intestinal transplant. This chain links TRBV6-1 with TRBJ2-7, with TRBD1 matching over 7 bases. This CDR3 reads CASSHDRVGEQYF. The CDR3 nucleotides read TGTGCCAGCAGCCACGACAGGGTCGGCGAGCAGTACTTC.